The T cell receptor beta chain under discussion was sequenced for a study of technical replicates of blood from several donors. Data came from immunoSEQ multiplex PCR; TCRdb stores just in-frame clones and leaves some out. The sample holds about 68,000 clones; less than 98% are singletons and the top ten take 0.2% to 0.3%. Germline CDR1 reads KGHSH; CDR2 reads LQKENI. The CDR3 consists of 16 residues. J was trimmed by 4 bases and V by 2 bases; bases with no gene match: 6. The rearrangement links TRBV18 to TRBJ1-3; TRBD1 matches 9 bases. The specimen was T cells isolated from PBMCs. The sequence was collected from a human donor in good health. In nucleotides, the CDR3 is TGTGCCAGCTCACCAGATCAACAGGGGGCAGGAAACACCATATATTTT. It yields the protein CASSPDQQGAGNTIYF.